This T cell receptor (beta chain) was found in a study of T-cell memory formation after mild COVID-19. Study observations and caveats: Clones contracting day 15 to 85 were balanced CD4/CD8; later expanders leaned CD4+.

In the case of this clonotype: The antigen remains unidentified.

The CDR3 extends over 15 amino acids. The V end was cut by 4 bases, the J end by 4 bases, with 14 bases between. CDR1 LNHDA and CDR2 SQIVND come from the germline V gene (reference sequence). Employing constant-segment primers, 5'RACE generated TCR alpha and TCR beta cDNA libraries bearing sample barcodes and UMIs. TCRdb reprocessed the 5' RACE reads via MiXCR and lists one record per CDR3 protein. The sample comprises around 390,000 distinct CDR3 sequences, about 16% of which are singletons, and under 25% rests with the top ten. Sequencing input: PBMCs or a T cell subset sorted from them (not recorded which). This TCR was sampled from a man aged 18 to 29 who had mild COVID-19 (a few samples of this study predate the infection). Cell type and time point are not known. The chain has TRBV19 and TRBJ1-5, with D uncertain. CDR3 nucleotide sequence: TGTGCCAGTAGTACCGGGTTGGTCCCTAATCAGCCCCAGCATTTT. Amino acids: CASSTGLVPNQPQHF.